Listed here is a single TCR beta chain. Antigen unknown. These data belong to a study of OX40 agonist ivuxolimab in advanced cancers. The overall study: Every 2 weeks, ivuxolimab was infused into the patients intravenously at between 0.01 and 10 mg/kg.

From germline, CDR1 is MDHEN and CDR2 SYDVKM. The CDR3 is made up of 12 amino acids. The V end lost 6 bases, the J end lost 13 bases, and 15 bases lay between the germline ends. Study results and caveats: The study observed clonal expansion of CD4+ and CD8+ blood T cells by week 6 at 0.1 to 3.0 mg/kg.

Blood was sampled at baseline, cycle 4 day 1, and cycle 7 day 1. Sequenced by immunoSEQ multiplex PCR; TCRdb stores in-frame clones only, minus some. The data show tens of thousands of clones, roughly four fifths seen once. The chain combines TRBV28 with TRBJ1-4; a possible D gene is TRBD1 (6 bases). The TCR was taken from an adult with an advanced solid tumor such as melanoma, head and neck, liver or kidney cancer. This specimen consisted of CD4+ or CD8+ T cells sorted from blood, obtained in a trial of the OX40 agonist ivuxolimab. The CDR3 sequence: CASRSTGKTLFF. The CDR3 DNA reads TGTGCCAGCAGATCAACAGGGAAAACACTGTTTTTT. Supplemented by reference TRBV28 and TRBJ1-4, the full variable domain reads DVKVTQSSRYLVKRTGEKVFLECVQDMDHENMFWYRQDPGLGLRLIYFSYDVKMKEKGDIPEGYSVSREKKERFSLILESASTNQTSMYLCASRSTGKTLFFGSGTQLSVL.